The sequence of this T cell receptor beta chain was determined in a study of regulatory T cells in long-lasting Graves disease. Combining iRepertoire HTBI primers with Arm-PCR of CDR3 regions, the authors built TCR beta libraries. TCRdb re-analysed the multiplex PCR reads in MiXCR, keeping a single row per CDR3 protein. The sample lists 510,000 or so distinct CDR3 sequences, approximately 12% seen once, with roughly 8.9% in the top ten. The CDR3 has 17 amino acids. Trimming took off 0 bases at V and 3 bases at J, with 19 bases between the two ends. The germline V gene has CDR1 SGHRS and CDR2 YFSETQ. This sample's time point: newly diagnosed GD, antithyroid drugs for less than 3 months. Preparation of the TCR library used RNA extracted from PBMCs. This clonotype came up a few times. These same records also appear under a second study, on T cells in Graves' hyperthyroidism and ophthalmopathy.

The source is a woman younger than 45 with Graves disease. This chain uses TRBV5-1 with TRBJ2-7; either TRBD1 or TRBD2 may supply D (5 bases each). Here the sequenced sample was peripheral blood mononuclear cells (PBMCs), taken at new diagnosis, from a patient treated with antithyroid drugs. The CDR3 DNA is TGCGCCAGCAGCTTGGCCAAAACGGGGCCTCGGTTCTACGAGCAGTACTTC. Its translation: CASSLAKTGPRFYEQYF.